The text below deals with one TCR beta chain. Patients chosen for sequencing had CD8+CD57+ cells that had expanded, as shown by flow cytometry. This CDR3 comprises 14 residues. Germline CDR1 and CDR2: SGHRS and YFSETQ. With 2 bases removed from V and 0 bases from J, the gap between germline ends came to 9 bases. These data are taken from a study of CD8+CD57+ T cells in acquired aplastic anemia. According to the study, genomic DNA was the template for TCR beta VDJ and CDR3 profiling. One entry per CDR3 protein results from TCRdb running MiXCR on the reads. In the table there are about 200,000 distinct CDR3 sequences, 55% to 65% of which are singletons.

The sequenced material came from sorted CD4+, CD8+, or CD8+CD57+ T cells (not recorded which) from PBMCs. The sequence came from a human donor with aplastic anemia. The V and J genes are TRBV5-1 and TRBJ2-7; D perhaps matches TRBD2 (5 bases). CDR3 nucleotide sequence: TGCGCCAGCAGCTTTGAGGGTAGCTCCTACGAGCAGTACTTC. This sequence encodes CASSFEGSSYEQYF.